This T cell receptor beta chain was sequenced in a study of T cells in Graves' hyperthyroidism and ophthalmopathy. Study findings and constraints: In the blood, most expanded thyroid clonotypes above 0.001 appeared as well. Stable hyperthyroidism was separated from ophthalmopathy by a model based on 13 V-J features. Progression to ophthalmopathy was predicted a median of roughly 6.6 months early.

RNA transcripts served as the template for amplifying TCR beta CDR3 regions. Initially, a first-round RT-PCR of the TCR CDR3 employed the HTBI primer set. TCRdb independently ran MiXCR on the multiplex PCR reads; one entry per CDR3 protein. The top ten clones hold about 45% of a sample with 500,000 to 650,000 distinct CDR3 sequences, about 46% of them seen once. Trimming cost V 3 bases and J 8 bases, with 7 bases left between them. Germline V CDR1 and CDR2: DFQATT, SNEGSKA (reference sequence). The CDR3 length is 11 residues. Clinical symptoms, serum thyroxine and TRAb, thyroid ultrasound and orbital computed tomography were used for the diagnoses. This clonotype was recorded a few times. Its cognate antigen is unknown.

Sequenced: peripheral blood or thyroid tissue (not recorded which). The sequence came from an adult woman with Graves' disease, either hyperthyroidism or ophthalmopathy (not recorded which). The gene calls are TRBV20-1 and TRBJ1-4; D may be TRBD1 (5 bases). CDR3 sequence (DNA): TGCAGTGCTAGGGACATGGAAAAACTGTTTTTT. It codes for CSARDMEKLFF.